Following are 23 T cell receptor beta chains from one sample sequenced in a study of T-cell reconstitution after alpha-beta-depleted transplantation in children. Library preparation (for TCRbeta) was performed with unique molecular identifiers. TCRdb called the PCR reads again in MiXCR, with one record for every CDR3 protein. Of fewer than 550,000 distinct CDR3 sequences listed, about an eighth are singletons. Sequenced material: PBMCs, mostly from graft donor cells, taken 180 days after TCRalphabeta/CD19-depleted stem cell transplant. Every receptor here comes from a female patient between 2 and 15 years old who had a stem cell transplant for aplastic anemia, so the T cells may come from the graft donor.

This clonotype was recorded a few times. V gene TRBV28 combines with J gene TRBJ2-3; a weak D match, TRBD2 (6 bases). V lost 4 bases and J lost 1, with 21 bases in between. The CDR3 contains 18 residues. Germline V CDR1 and CDR2: MDHEN, SYDVKM. The CDR3 DNA is TGTGCCAGCAGTTCCCCGGGAGTGGTAGTAACCGGCACAGATACGCAGTATTTT. Its translation is CASSSPGVVVTGTDTQYF. The complete variable domain, with remaining parts taken from reference TRBV28 and TRBJ2-3, reads DVKVTQSSRYLVKRTGEKVFLECVQDMDHENMFWYRQDPGLGLRLIYFSYDVKMKEKGDIPEGYSVSREKKERFSLILESASTNQTSMYLCASSSPGVVVTGTDTQYFGPGTRLTVL.

This clonotype was observed a handful of times. The rearrangement joins TRBV20-1 to TRBJ2-7, with D perhaps matching TRBD1 (6 bases). V gave up 0 bases and J gave up 7 bases, with 16 bases separating them. The germline V gene has CDR1 DFQATT and CDR2 SNEGSKA (reference sequence). The CDR3 is made up of 14 amino acids. CDR3 coding DNA: TGCAGTGCTAGAGATATTGCGTCGGGACAAGAGCAGTACTTC. Translated: CSARDIASGQEQYF.

This clonotype was seen repeatedly, ten times or more. V and J are TRBV28 and TRBJ2-7, with TRBD2 matching 9 bases. V lost 10 bases, J lost 3 bases, and 16 bases stayed unmatched. CDR1 and CDR2 (germline): MDHEN, SYDVKM. The CDR3 is made up of 16 amino acids. The CDR3 DNA follows: TGTGCCAACAACTTTCCCACTAGCGGGTCTTTCTACGAGCAGTACTTC. This gives the protein CANNFPTSGSFYEQYF.

The chain carries TRBV6-1 and TRBJ2-5, with TRBD1 matching over 7 bases. CDR3 length equals 19 residues. V shed 5 bases, J shed 2 bases, and the junction held 20 bases outside the gene matches. CDR1 and CDR2 (germline): MNHNS, SASEGT. The CDR3 coding sequence is TGTGCCAGCAGTCCCCGGGGTTCAGGGGGTAGTGGGAGACAAGAGACCCAGTACTTC. It yields the protein CASSPRGSGGSGRQETQYF.

J is TRBJ2-1 and V is TRBV20-1; D call uncertain. Looked up from germline, CDR1 is DFQATT and CDR2 is SNEGSKA (reference sequence). Trimming took 0 bases from V and 0 from J, leaving 12 bases between them. This CDR3 is built from 16 residues. The CDR3, as DNA: TGCAGTGCTAGAGATTTAAGGTGTCGCTCCTACAATGAGCAGTTCTTC. This sequence encodes CSARDLRCRSYNEQFF.

The sample holds a few counts of this clonotype. The CDR3 DNA reads as TGTGCCAGCAGCGGGGGGACGGAAGCAGGGGAGACCCAGTACTTC. Protein product: CASSGGTEAGETQYF. The chain has TRBV7-9 and TRBJ2-5, with D possibly being TRBD2 (6 bases). CDR1 is SEHNR and CDR2 is FQNEAQ in the germline V gene (reference sequence). V lost 5 bases, J lost 5 bases, and 18 bases lay in between. The CDR3 loop spans 15 amino acids.

There are a few counts of this clonotype. This chain joins TRBV12-3 or TRBV12-4 and TRBJ2-3; the D is unclear. The V end was cut by 4 bases, the J end by 5 bases, with 7 bases between. The CDR3 is 12 amino acids. The CDR3 is CASSSIRDTQYF. The CDR3 DNA reads as TGTGCCAGCAGTTCTATCAGAGATACGCAGTATTTT.

The gene calls are TRBV3-1 and TRBJ1-3; D is ambiguous. The V end lost 2 bases, the J end lost 2 bases, and 7 bases lay between the germline ends. Germline-derived CDR1 and CDR2 are LGHDT and YNNKEL (reference sequence). CDR3 length equals 14 residues. CDR3 DNA: TGTGCCAGCAGCCAACTCCTAGCTGGAAACACCATATATTTT. Protein product: CASSQLLAGNTIYF.

V gene TRBV7-6 combines with J gene TRBJ1-1; 7 nucleotides agree with TRBD1. The junction had 4 bases not matched to a gene; V was cut back by 5 bases and J by 1 base. The germline gives CDR1 SGHVS, CDR2 FNYEAQ. There are 14 residues in the CDR3. In DNA form, the CDR3 reads TGTGCCAGCAGCCGACAGGGAGGGAACACTGAAGCTTTCTTT. It translates to CASSRQGGNTEAFF.

The chain employs TRBV6-2 or TRBV6-3 and TRBJ2-7; the match to TRBD1 covers 8 bases. CDR1 is MNHEY, CDR2 SVGEGT, per germline. The CDR3 contains 13 residues. J lost 1 base, V lost 8 bases, and 4 bases had no gene match. Here the CDR3 DNA reads TGTGCCAGCGTCGGGACAGGATCCTACGAGCAGTACTTC. As protein: CASVGTGSYEQYF.

This chain joins TRBV6-5 and TRBJ2-7; D possibly matches TRBD1 or TRBD2 (7 bases each). The CDR3 sequence is 15 residues long. Germline CDR1 and CDR2: MNHEY and SVGAGI. The ends were cut back, 4 bases at V and 1 base at J, with 14 bases in the middle. CDR3 sequence: CASSSGQGGSYEQYF. The DNA for the CDR3 is TGTGCCAGCAGTTCCGGTCAGGGGGGGTCCTACGAGCAGTACTTC.

Remarks on this clonotype: One end of the junction fails to match germline, which may point to a read error. J is TRBJ2-1 and V is TRBV12-3 or TRBV12-4; D is uncertain. The CDR3 covers 10 residues. In DNA, the CDR3 is TGTGCCAGCAGTTTAAAGTTACGAATCTTC. This sequence encodes CASSLKLRIF.

V is TRBV12-3 or TRBV12-4 and J is TRBJ2-4; D is ambiguous. Trimming pared 6 bases from V and 0 bases from J, leaving 9 bases between. This CDR3 contains 14 residues. The CDR3 DNA reads TGTGCCAGCAGCCGTGGTATAGCCAAAAACATTCAGTACTTC. It specifies CASSRGIAKNIQYF.

This clonotype was observed a handful of times. The chain couples TRBV12-3 or TRBV12-4 to TRBJ2-7; 7 bases fit TRBD1. The CDR3 is 15 residues long. The junction had 10 bases not matched to a gene; V was cut back by 5 bases and J by 3 bases. The CDR3 protein is CASSHRGPPNYEQYV. The CDR3 DNA reads TGTGCCAGCAGTCACAGGGGCCCACCCAACTACGAGCAGTACGTC.

In this sample, this clonotype turned up a few times. The chain uses TRBV10-3 and TRBJ2-1, with 9 bases lining up with TRBD2. Germline V gene sequence: CDR1 ENHRY, CDR2 SYGVKD. V lost 3 bases to trimming and J lost 0 bases; unmatched junction nucleotides: 0. The CDR3 has 15 amino acids. The CDR3 sequence is CAISDSGSSYNEQFF. The DNA of the CDR3 is TGTGCCATCAGTGATAGCGGGAGCTCCTACAATGAGCAGTTCTTC.

The chain recombines TRBV6-2 or TRBV6-3 with TRBJ2-3, with 8 bases aligning to TRBD2. CDR3 length: 18 residues. J lost 6 bases, V lost 2 bases, and 16 bases had no gene match. Germline CDR1 and CDR2: MNHEY and SVGEGT. The CDR3 region has the DNA TGTGCCAGCAGTTACGTCCAGGGCGGGAGGCGCCCTGGGGATACGCAGTATTTT. This gives the protein CASSYVQGGRRPGDTQYF.

The chain links TRBV20-1 to TRBJ2-1, with D possibly TRBD2 on 7 matching bases. V was cut by 3 bases and J by 8 bases, with 20 bases left in between. This CDR3 has 15 amino acids. CDR1 is DFQATT and CDR2 is SNEGSKA in the germline V gene (reference sequence). CDR3 sequence (DNA): TGCAGTGCTAGTAGGGGGGGCTGGTGGCAGGATGAGCAGTTCTTC. Protein product: CSASRGGWWQDEQFF.

This clonotype showed up many times. V is TRBV9 and J is TRBJ1-2; a weak D match, TRBD1 (6 bases). CDR1 and CDR2 from the germline V gene are SGDLS and YYNGEE. The ends were cut back, 3 bases at V and 3 bases at J, with 18 bases in the middle. The CDR3 is 16 residues long. The CDR3 DNA reads TGTGCCAGCAGCGACCCCTCCGACAGGCATTACTATGGCTACACCTTC. As protein: CASSDPSDRHYYGYTF.

The rearrangement joins TRBV6-1 to TRBJ1-4; 12 positions agree with TRBD1. CDR3 length: 14 amino acids. Per the germline V gene, CDR1 is MNHNS and CDR2 is SASEGT. V was pared by 4 bases and J by 7 bases, with 1 base of the junction left unmatched. The CDR3 is CASSGDRGREKLFF. The DNA of the CDR3 is TGTGCCAGCAGTGGGGACAGGGGGCGTGAAAAACTGTTTTTT.

The chain carries TRBV7-9 and TRBJ1-1; D is possibly TRBD1 (5 bases). The ends were cut back, 7 bases at V and 0 bases at J, with 12 bases in the middle. The CDR3 spans 14 residues. The V gene's germline CDR1 is SEHNR and CDR2 FQNEAQ (reference sequence). The CDR3 sequence is CASTKGQMNTEAFF. The CDR3 nucleotides are TGTGCCAGCACGAAGGGGCAGATGAACACTGAAGCTTTCTTT.

The V and J genes are TRBV12-3 or TRBV12-4 and TRBJ2-1, with D perhaps TRBD2 (6 bases). This CDR3 contains 13 residues. Trimming stripped 5 bases from V and 6 bases from J, with 11 bases between. CDR3 sequence: CASSVRGFNEQFF. The CDR3 DNA sequence: TGTGCCAGCAGTGTCCGGGGGTTCAATGAGCAGTTCTTC.

This clonotype was found a few times. This chain uses TRBV24-1 with TRBJ1-5, with unresolved D. Germline values: CDR1 KGHDR, CDR2 SFDVKD. The CDR3 length is 14 residues. The V end was cut by 9 bases, the J end by 5 bases, with 16 bases between. In nucleotides, the CDR3 is TGTGCCACCGCTCCCAGGTGGCTTTATCAGCCCCAGCATTTT. Protein product: CATAPRWLYQPQHF.

The chain joins TRBV10-2 to TRBJ1-5; TRBD1 might be the D (5 bases). The CDR3 runs to 17 residues. Trimming pared 2 bases from V and 5 bases from J, leaving 19 bases between. The germline CDR1 and CDR2 sequences are WSHSY and SAAADI. The CDR3 bases are TGCGCCAGCAGTGAGCCTTACACGGGGGTACTAGATCAGCCCCAGCATTTT. Translation: CASSEPYTGVLDQPQHF.